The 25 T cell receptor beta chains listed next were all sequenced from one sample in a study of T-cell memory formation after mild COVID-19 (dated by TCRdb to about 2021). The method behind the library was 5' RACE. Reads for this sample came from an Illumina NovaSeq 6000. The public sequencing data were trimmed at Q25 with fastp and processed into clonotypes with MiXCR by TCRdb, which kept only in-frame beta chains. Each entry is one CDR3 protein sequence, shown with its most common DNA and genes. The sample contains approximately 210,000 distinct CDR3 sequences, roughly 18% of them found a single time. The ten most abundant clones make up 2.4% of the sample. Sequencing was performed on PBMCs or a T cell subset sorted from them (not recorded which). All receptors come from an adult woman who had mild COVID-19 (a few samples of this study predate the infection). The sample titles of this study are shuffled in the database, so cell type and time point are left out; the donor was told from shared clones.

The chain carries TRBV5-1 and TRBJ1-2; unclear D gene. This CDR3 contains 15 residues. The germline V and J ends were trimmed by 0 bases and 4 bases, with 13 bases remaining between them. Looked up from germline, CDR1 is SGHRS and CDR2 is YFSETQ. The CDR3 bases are TGCGCCAGCAGCTTGGATCCGGGTCCTATCTATGGCTACACCTTC. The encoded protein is CASSLDPGPIYGYTF.

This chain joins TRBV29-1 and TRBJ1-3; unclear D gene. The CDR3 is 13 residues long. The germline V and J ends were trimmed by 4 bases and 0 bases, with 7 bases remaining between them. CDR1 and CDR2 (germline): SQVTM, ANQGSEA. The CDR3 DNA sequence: TGCAGCGTTGGGCAGAGCTCTGGAAACACCATATATTTT. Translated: CSVGQSSGNTIYF.

The CDR3 bases are TGTGCCAGCAGTGGAGGACAGACCTACGAGCAGTACTTC. Amino acid sequence: CASSGGQTYEQYF. The chain uses TRBV2 and TRBJ2-7; D possibly corresponds to TRBD1 (6 bases). The V and J ends lost 4 bases and 2 bases respectively, with 9 bases between them. The CDR3 covers 13 residues. Germline V gene lookup returns CDR1 SNHLY and CDR2 FYNNEI.

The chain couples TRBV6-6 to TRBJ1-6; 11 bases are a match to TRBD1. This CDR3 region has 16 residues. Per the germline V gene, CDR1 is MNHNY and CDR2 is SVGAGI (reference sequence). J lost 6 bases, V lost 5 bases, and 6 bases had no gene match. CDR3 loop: CASSTDRGRSNSPLHF. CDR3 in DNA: TGTGCCAGCAGTACGGACAGGGGGCGAAGTAATTCACCCCTCCACTTT.

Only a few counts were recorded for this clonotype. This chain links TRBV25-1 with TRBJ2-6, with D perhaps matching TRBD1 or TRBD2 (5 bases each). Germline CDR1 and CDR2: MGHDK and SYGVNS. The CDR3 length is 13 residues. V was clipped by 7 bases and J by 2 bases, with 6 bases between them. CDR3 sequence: CASTGPGANVLTF. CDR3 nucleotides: TGTGCCAGCACGGGGCCTGGGGCCAACGTCCTGACTTTC.

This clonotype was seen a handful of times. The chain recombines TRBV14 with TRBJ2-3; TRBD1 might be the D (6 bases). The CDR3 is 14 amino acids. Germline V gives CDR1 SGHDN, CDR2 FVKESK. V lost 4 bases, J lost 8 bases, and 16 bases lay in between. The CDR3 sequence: CASSLAPQGGTQYF. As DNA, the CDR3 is TGTGCCAGCAGCCTTGCACCACAGGGTGGTACGCAGTATTTT.

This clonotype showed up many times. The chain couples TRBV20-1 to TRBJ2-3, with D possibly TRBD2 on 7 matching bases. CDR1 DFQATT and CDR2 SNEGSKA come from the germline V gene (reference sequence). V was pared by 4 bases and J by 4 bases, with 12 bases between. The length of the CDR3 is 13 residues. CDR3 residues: CSAKAGAPDTQYF. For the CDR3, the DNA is TGCAGTGCTAAGGCGGGGGCTCCAGATACGCAGTATTTT.

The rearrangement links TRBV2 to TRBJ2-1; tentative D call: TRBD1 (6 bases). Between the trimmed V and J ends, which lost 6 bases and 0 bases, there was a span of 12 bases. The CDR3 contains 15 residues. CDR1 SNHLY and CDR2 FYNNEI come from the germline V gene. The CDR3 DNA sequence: TGTGCCAGCAGGAAGCAGGACAGCTCCTACAATGAGCAGTTCTTC. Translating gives CASRKQDSSYNEQFF. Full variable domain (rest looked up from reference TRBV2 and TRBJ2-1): EPEVTQTPSHQVTQMGQEVILRCVPISNHLYFYWYRQILGQKVEFLVSFYNNEISEKSEIFDDQFSVERPDGSNFTLKIRSTKLEDSAMYFCASRKQDSSYNEQFFGPGTRLTVL.

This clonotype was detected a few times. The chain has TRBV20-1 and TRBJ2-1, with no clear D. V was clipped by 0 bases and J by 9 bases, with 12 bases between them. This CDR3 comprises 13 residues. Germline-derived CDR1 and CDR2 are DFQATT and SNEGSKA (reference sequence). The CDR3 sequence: CSARDGKGREQFF. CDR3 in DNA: TGCAGTGCTAGAGATGGGAAGGGCCGTGAGCAGTTCTTC.

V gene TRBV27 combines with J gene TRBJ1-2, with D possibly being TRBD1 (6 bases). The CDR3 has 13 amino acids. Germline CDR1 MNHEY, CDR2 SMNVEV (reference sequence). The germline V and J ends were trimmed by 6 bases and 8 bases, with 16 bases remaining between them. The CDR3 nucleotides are TGTGCCAGCAGGGACGTGGGGGGGCCCGGCTACACCTTC. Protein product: CASRDVGGPGYTF.

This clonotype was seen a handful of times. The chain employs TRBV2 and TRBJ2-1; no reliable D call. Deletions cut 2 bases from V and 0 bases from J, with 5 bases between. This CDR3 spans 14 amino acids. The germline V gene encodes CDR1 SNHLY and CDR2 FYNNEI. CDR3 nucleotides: TGTGCCAGCAGTGAAACCGGCTCCTACAATGAGCAGTTCTTC. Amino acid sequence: CASSETGSYNEQFF.

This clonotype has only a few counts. The CDR3, as DNA: TGCGCCAGCAGCCCCCAGCCTAGTGTGGGGCCTGAAGCTTTCTTT. Protein sequence: CASSPQPSVGPEAFF. The gene calls are TRBV5-1 and TRBJ1-1, with D maybe TRBD1 (5 bases). V lost 4 bases and J lost 6, with 19 bases in between. CDR1 SGHRS and CDR2 YFSETQ come from the germline V gene. The CDR3 contains 15 residues.

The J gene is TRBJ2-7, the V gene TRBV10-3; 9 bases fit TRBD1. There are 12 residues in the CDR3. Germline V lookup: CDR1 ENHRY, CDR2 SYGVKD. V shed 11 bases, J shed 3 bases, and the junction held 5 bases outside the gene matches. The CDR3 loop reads CAVRGQGYEQYF. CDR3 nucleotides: TGTGCCGTTAGGGGACAGGGCTACGAGCAGTACTTC.

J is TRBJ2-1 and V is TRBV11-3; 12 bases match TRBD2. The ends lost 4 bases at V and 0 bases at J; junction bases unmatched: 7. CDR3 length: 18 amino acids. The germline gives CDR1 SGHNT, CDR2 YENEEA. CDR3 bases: TGTGCCAGCAGCTCTAGCGGGAGGGCTCTGAGCTCCTACAATGAGCAGTTCTTC. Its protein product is CASSSSGRALSSYNEQFF.

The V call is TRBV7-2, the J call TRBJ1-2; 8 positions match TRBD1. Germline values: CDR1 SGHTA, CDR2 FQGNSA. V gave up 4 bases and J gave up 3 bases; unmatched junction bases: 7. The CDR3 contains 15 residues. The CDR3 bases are TGTGCCAGCAGCTCCCAGGGGGCGGCTTACTATGGCTACACCTTC. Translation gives CASSSQGAAYYGYTF.

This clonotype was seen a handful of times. The chain's CDR3 is CASSYSRLAGAAGELFF. The CDR3 bases are TGTGCCAGCAGTTACTCACGACTAGCGGGAGCCGCCGGGGAGCTGTTTTTT. This sequence joins TRBV6-5 and TRBJ2-2; 12 positions agree with TRBD2. Germline CDR1 is MNHEY and CDR2 is SVGAGI. The V segment lost 0 bases and the J segment 6 bases; nucleotides outside the gene matches: 5. This CDR3 comprises 17 residues.

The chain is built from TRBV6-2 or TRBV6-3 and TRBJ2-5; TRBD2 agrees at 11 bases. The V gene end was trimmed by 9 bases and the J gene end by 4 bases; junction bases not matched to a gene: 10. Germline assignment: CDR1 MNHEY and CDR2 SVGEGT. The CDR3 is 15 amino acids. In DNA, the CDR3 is TGTGCCAGTTACCCCAGGGGACTAGCGGTAGAGACCCAGTACTTC. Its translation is CASYPRGLAVETQYF.

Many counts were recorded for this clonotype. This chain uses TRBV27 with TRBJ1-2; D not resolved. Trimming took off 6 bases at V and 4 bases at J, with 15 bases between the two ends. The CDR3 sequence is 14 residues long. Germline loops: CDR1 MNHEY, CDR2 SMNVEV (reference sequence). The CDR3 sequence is CASRGLGDSYGYTF. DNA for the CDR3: TGTGCCAGCAGGGGCCTCGGGGATAGCTATGGCTACACCTTC.

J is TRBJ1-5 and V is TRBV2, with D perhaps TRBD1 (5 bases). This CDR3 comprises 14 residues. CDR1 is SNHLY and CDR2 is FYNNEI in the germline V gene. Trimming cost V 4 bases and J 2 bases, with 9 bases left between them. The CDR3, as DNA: TGTGCCAGCAGTGGGGGGGATGGCAATCAGCCCCAGCATTTT. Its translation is CASSGGDGNQPQHF.

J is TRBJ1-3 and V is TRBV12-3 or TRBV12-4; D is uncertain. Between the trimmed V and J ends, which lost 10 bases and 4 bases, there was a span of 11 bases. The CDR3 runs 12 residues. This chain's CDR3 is CATSYGGNTIYF. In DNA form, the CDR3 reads TGTGCCACCTCGTATGGGGGAAACACCATATATTTT.

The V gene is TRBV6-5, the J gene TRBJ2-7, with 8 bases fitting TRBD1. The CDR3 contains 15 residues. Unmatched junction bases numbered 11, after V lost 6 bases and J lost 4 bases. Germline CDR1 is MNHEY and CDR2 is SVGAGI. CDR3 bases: TGTGCCAGCAGCCTATCCGGACAGGGACGATACGAGCAGTACTTC. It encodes CASSLSGQGRYEQYF.

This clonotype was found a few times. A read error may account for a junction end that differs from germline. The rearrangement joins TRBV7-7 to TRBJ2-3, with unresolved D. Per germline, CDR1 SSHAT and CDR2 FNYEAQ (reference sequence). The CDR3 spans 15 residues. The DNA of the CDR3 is TGTGCTAGCAGCTTACGACGAACTAGCACAGATACGCAGTATTTT. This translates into CASSLRRTSTDTQYF.

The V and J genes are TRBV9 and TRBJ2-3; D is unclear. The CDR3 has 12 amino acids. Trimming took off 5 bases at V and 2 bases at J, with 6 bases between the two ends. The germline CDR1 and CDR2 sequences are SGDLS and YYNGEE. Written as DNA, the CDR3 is TGTGCCAGCAGTGAGTTCACAGATACGCAGTATTTT. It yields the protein CASSEFTDTQYF.

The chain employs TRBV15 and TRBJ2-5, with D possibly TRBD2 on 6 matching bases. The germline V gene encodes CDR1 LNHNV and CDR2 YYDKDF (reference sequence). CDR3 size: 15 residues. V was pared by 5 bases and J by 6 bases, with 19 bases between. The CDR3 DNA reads TGTGCCACCAGCGCCGGGAGTGGAGGCGGGAAGACCCAGTACTTC. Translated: CATSAGSGGGKTQYF.

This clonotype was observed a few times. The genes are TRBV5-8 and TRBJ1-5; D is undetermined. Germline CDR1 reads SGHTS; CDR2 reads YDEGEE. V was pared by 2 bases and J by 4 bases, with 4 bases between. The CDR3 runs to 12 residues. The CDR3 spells CASSFFNQPQHF. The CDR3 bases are TGTGCCAGCAGCTTTTTTAATCAGCCCCAGCATTTT.